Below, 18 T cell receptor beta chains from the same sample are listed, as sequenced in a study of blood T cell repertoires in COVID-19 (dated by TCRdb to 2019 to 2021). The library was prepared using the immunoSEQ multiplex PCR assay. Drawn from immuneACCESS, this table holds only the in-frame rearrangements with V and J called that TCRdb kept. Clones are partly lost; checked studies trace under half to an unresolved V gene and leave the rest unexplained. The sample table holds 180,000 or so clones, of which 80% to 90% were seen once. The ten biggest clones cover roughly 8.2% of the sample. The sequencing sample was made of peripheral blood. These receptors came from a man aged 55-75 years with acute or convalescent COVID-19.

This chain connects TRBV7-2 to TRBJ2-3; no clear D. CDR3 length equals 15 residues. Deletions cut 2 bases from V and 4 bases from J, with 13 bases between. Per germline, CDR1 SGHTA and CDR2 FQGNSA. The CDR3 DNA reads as TGTGCCAGCAGCTTACAGCTAGAAGTCGCAGATACGCAGTATTTT. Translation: CASSLQLEVADTQYF.

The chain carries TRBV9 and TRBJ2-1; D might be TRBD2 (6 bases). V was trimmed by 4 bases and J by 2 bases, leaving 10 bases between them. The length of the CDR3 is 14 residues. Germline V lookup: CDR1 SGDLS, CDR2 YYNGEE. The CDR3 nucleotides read TGTGCCAGCAGCCCGCGGGACGCCTACAATGAGCAGTTCTTC. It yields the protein CASSPRDAYNEQFF.

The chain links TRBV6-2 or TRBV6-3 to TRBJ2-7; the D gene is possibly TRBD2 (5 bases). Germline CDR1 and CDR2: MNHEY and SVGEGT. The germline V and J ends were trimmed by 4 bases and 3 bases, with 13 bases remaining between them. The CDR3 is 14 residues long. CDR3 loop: CASSSFGLLYEQYF. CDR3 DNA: TGTGCCAGCAGTTCCTTCGGACTCCTCTACGAGCAGTACTTC.

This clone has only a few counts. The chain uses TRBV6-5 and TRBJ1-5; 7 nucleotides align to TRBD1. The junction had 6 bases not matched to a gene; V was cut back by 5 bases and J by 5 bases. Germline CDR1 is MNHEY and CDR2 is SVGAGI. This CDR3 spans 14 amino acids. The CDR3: CASSHIGGYQPQHF. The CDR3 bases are TGTGCCAGCAGTCATATAGGGGGCTATCAGCCCCAGCATTTT.

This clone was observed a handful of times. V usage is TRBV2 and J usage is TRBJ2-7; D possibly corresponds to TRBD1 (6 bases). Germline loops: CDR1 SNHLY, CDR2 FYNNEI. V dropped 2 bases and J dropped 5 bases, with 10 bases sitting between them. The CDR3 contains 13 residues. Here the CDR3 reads CASSETGFDEQYF. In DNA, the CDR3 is TGTGCCAGCAGTGAAACAGGGTTCGACGAGCAGTACTTC.

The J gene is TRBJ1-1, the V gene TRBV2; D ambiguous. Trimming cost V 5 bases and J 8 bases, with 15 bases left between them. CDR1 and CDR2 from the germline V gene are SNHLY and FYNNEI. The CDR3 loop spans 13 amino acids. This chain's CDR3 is CASSPQNRGEAFF. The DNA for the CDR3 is TGTGCCAGCAGTCCTCAAAACCGGGGAGAAGCTTTCTTT.

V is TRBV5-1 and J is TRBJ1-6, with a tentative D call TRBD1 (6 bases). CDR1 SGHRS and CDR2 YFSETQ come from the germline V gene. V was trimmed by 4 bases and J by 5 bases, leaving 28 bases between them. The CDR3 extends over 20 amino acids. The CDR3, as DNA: TGCGCCAGCAGCCGCGACACCAATCGAGGCGTGGGGGCGAATAATTCACCCCTCCACTTT. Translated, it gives CASSRDTNRGVGANNSPLHF.

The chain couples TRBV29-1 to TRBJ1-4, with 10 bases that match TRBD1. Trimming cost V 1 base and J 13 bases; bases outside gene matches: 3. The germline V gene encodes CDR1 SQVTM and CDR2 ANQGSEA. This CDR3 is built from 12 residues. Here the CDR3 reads CSVEGQGAGLFF. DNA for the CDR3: TGCAGCGTTGAAGGACAGGGGGCCGGACTGTTTTTT.

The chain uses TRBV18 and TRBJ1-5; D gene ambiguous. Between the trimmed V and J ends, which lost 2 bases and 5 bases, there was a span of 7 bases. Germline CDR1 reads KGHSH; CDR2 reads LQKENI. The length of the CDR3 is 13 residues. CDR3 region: CASSPESYQPQHF. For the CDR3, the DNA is TGTGCCAGCTCACCAGAGAGTTATCAGCCCCAGCATTTT.

CDR3 region: CASSYSGTLTSYEQYF. The CDR3 DNA reads TGTGCCAGCAGTTACTCCGGGACTCTGACGTCCTACGAGCAGTACTTC. The V call is TRBV6-5, the J call TRBJ2-7; D is perhaps TRBD2 (6 bases). This CDR3 region has 16 residues. Trimming removed 0 bases at V and 1 base at J, with 13 bases between. CDR1 is MNHEY, CDR2 SVGAGI, per germline.

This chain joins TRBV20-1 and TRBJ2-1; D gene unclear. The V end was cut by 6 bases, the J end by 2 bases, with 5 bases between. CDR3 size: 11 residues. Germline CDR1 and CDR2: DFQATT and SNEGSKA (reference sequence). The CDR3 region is CSANPYNEQFF. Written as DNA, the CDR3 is TGCAGTGCCAATCCCTACAATGAGCAGTTCTTC.

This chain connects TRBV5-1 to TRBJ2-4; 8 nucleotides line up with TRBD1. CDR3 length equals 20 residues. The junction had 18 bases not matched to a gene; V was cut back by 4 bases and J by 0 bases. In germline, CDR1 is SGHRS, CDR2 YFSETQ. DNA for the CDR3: TGCGCCAGCAGCCCTCCCAGACAGGGGTATAGAACACTAGCCAAAAACATTCAGTACTTC. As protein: CASSPPRQGYRTLAKNIQYF.

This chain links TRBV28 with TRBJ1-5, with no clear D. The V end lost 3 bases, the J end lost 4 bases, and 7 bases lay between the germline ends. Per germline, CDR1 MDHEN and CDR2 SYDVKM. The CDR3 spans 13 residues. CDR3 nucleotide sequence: TGTGCCAGCAGTTTTGTTCAGAATCAGCCCCAGCATTTT. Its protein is CASSFVQNQPQHF.

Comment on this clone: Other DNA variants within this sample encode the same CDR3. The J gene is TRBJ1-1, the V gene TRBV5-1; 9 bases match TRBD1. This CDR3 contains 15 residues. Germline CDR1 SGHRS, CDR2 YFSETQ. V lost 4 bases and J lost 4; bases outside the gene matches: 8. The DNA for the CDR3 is TGCGCCAGCAGCCCGGGACAGGGCGTGGGCACTGAAGCTTTCTTT. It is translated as CASSPGQGVGTEAFF.

The CDR3 DNA is TGTGCCAGCGGGGACAGGGTTAGAGGATACTACGAGCAGTACTTC. Translation: CASGDRVRGYYEQYF. This sequence joins TRBV18 and TRBJ2-7, with 9 bases matching TRBD1. With 8 bases clipped from V and 3 bases from J, the junction kept 11 bases outside the gene matches. The CDR3 loop spans 15 amino acids. Germline lookup yields CDR1 KGHSH and CDR2 LQKENI.

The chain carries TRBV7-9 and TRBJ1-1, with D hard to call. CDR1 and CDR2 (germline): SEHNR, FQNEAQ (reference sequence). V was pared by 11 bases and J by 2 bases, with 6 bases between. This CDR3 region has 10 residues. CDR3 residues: CAGGNTEAFF. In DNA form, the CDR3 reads TGTGCCGGAGGAAACACTGAAGCTTTCTTT.

Here the CDR3 DNA reads TGTGCCAGCAGCTTCGATACCAACCCGGCCTACGAGCAGTACTTC. It codes for CASSFDTNPAYEQYF. This chain uses TRBV7-2 with TRBJ2-7; no clear D. The CDR3 covers 15 residues. Germline assignment: CDR1 SGHTA and CDR2 FQGNSA. V lost 3 bases to trimming and J lost 2 bases, with 14 bases between them.

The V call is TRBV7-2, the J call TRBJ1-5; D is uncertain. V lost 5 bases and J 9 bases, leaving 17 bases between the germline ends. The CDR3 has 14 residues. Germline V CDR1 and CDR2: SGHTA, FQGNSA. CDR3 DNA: TGTGCCAGCAGCCCCTTCACTACCCAAGGGCCCCAGCATTTT. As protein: CASSPFTTQGPQHF.